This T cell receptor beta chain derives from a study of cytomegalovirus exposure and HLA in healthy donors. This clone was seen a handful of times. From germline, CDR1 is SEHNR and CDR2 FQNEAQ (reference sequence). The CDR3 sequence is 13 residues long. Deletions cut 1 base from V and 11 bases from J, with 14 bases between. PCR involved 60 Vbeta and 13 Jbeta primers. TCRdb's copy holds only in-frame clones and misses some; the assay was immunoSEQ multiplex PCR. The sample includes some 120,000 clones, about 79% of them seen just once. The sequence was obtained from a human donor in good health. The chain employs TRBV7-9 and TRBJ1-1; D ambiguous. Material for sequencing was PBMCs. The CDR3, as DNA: TGTGCCAGCAGCTTAGAAGCCGGCAGGAATGCTTTCTTT. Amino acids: CASSLEAGRNAFF.